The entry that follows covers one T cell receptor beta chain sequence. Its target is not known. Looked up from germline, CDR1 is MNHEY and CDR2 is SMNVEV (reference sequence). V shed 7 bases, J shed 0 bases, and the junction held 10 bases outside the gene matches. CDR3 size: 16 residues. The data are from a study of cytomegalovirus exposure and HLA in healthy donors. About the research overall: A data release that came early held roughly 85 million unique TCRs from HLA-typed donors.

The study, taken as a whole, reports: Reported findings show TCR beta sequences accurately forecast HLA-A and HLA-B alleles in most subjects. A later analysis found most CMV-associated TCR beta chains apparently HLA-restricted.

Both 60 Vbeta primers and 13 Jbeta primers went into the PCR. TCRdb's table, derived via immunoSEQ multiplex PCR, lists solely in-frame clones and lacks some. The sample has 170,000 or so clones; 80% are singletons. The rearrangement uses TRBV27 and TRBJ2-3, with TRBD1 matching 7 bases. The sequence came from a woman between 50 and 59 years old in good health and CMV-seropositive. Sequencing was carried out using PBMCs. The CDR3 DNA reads TGTGCCAGCAATACCCGACAGGGCTGGAGCACAGATACGCAGTATTTT. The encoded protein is CASNTRQGWSTDTQYF.